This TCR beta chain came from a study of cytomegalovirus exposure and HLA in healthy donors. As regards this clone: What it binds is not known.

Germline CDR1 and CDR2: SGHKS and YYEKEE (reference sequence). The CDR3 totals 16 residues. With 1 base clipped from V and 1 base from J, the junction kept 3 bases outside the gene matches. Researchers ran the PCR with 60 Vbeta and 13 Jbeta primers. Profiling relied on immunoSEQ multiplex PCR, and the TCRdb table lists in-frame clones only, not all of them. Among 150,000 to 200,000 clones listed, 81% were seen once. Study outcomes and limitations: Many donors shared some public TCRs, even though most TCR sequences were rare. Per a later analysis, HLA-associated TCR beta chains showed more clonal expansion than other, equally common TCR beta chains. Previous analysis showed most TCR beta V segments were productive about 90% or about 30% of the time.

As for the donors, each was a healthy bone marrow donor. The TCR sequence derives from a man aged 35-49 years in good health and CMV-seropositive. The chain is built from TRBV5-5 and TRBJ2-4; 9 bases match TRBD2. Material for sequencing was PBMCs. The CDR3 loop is CASSLLAGVAKNIQYF. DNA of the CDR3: TGTGCCAGCAGCTTGTTAGCGGGGGTGGCCAAAAACATTCAGTACTTC. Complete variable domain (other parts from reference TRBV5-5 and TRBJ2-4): DAGVTQSPTHLIKTRGQQVTLRCSPISGHKSVSWYQQVLGQGPQFIFQYYEKEERGRGNFPDRFSARQFPNYSSELNVNALLLGDSALYLCASSLLAGVAKNIQYFGAGTRLSVL.